These 8 T cell receptor beta chains originate from one sample sequenced in a study of shared clonotypes between healthy human individuals. Profiled with immunoSEQ multiplex PCR; TCRdb holds only in-frame clones, not every one. The data show over 2 million clones, 85% to 95% seen once. The sequenced sample consisted of naive CD4+ T cells from PBMCs. Subset: CD45RA+ positively selected. Source of these receptors: a man aged 18 to 29 in good health. Some clones in this sample may be carry-over from other donors' samples.

The rearrangement links TRBV6-1 to TRBJ2-7; TRBD1 agrees at 7 bases. The germline V gene encodes CDR1 MNHNS and CDR2 SASEGT. V lost 1 base to trimming and J lost 1 base; unmatched junction nucleotides: 4. The CDR3 runs to 15 residues. The CDR3 is CASSEVGRGSYEQYF. For the CDR3, the DNA is TGTGCCAGCAGTGAAGTCGGCAGGGGGTCCTACGAGCAGTACTTC.

The J gene is TRBJ2-4, the V gene TRBV6-6; 12 nucleotides align to TRBD1. Germline values: CDR1 MNHNY, CDR2 SVGAGI (reference sequence). Trimming at V came to 4 bases and at J to 7 bases, leaving 5 bases not matched to a gene. The CDR3 runs 15 residues. The chain's CDR3 is CASSSSGTGGNIQYF. The CDR3 DNA follows: TGTGCCAGCAGTTCCTCCGGGACAGGGGGCAACATTCAGTACTTC.

The sample holds one count of this clone. This chain links TRBV4-1 with TRBJ2-1; D is unclear. Trimming pared 10 bases from V and 12 bases from J, leaving 7 bases between. Germline loops: CDR1 MGHRA, CDR2 YSYEKL. CDR3 size: 8 residues. CDR3 sequence reads: CATPAQFF. The CDR3 DNA is TGCGCCACCCCGGCGCAGTTCTTC.

The chain has TRBV28 and TRBJ1-2; TRBD1 might be the D (5 bases). This CDR3 region has 13 residues. Germline values: CDR1 MDHEN, CDR2 SYDVKM. V was shortened by 5 bases and J by 7 bases, with 14 bases between the two germline ends. This chain's CDR3 is CASSAPPRVGYTF. The DNA of the CDR3 is TGTGCCAGCAGTGCTCCTCCCAGGGTTGGCTACACCTTC.

The chain joins TRBV19 to TRBJ1-5; D remains unclear. V gave up 1 base and J gave up 0 bases, with 7 bases separating them. This CDR3 has 15 residues. Germline V gene data show CDR1 as LNHDA and CDR2 as SQIVND (reference sequence). DNA for the CDR3: TGTGCCAGTAGTATAGGGGCTTATAGCAATCAGCCCCAGCATTTT. Its protein is CASSIGAYSNQPQHF.

The CDR3 region is CAWSPSTGRGTQYF. As DNA, the CDR3 is TGTGCCTGGAGTCCCTCCACAGGTCGGGGGACCCAGTACTTC. This chain joins TRBV30 and TRBJ2-5; the D call may be TRBD1 or TRBD2 (5 bases each). Germline V gene sequence: CDR1 GTSNPN, CDR2 SVGIG (reference sequence). The ends were cut back, 2 bases at V and 7 bases at J, with 17 bases in the middle. The length of the CDR3 is 14 residues.

The chain recombines TRBV2 with TRBJ1-5; no clear D gene. The CDR3 is 13 amino acids. Trimming shortened V by 6 bases and J by 4 bases, and 10 bases separated the two germline ends. Germline loops: CDR1 SNHLY, CDR2 FYNNEI. CDR3 amino acids: CASRFEGNQPQHF. The CDR3 coding sequence is TGTGCCAGCAGATTTGAAGGGAATCAGCCCCAGCATTTT.

The chain's CDR3 is CAISLRQDPTTGYEQYF. The CDR3 nucleotides are TGTGCCATCAGCCTCAGACAAGACCCGACCACCGGGTACGAGCAGTACTTC. The rearrangement links TRBV10-3 to TRBJ2-7, with D unclear. The ends were cut back, 6 bases at V and 4 bases at J, with 25 bases in the middle. This CDR3 has 17 residues. The germline CDR1 and CDR2 sequences are ENHRY and SYGVKD.